These 13 T cell receptor beta chains originate from one sample sequenced in a study of CD8+ T cells in alopecia areata. Cells that came from pooled cutaneous lymph nodes were sorted using CD4, CD8alpha, NKG2D, NKG2ACE and other markers. As the sequencing template, cDNA was produced by extracting RNA and reverse transcribing it. The repertoire was sequenced with immunoSEQ multiplex PCR; TCRdb's copy has only in-frame clones and lacks some. The sample shows about 270,000 clones, none of them appearing just once. The sample consisted of CD4+ T cells sorted from a lymph node. Receptors were obtained from a C3H/HeJ mouse with alopecia areata. MHC haplotype: H2-k.

In its sample, this clone was seen a few times. Gene names and germline refer to mouse. The read terminates 4 residues before the CDR3 end, so the remaining end is supplied by the germline J gene. The chain has TRBV13-1 and TRBJ1-2; maybe TRBD1 (6 bases). The CDR3 spans 14 residues. The germline CDR1 and CDR2 sequences are NSHNY and SYGAGN. Incomplete CDR3 DNA: TGTGCCAGCAGTGAAGGGACTGGGGGGCGC. Amino acid sequence: CASSEGTGGR. The entire CDR3 protein is CASSEGTGGRDYTF.

This clone occurred a few times. Mouse germline and gene names are used. The read falls 4 residues short of the CDR3 end, and the missing part is taken from the germline J gene. This sequence joins TRBV19 and TRBJ2-7, with a tentative D call TRBD1 (6 bases). CDR1 and CDR2 from the germline V gene are FNHDT and SITEND (reference sequence). The CDR3 length is 12 residues. V was pared by 4 bases and J by 3 bases, with 8 bases between. CDR3 bases read: TGTGCCAGCAGTGCGACAGGCTAT. Its protein product is CASSATGY. The complete CDR3 sequence is CASSATGYEQYF.

This clone was found many times. Here the gene names and germline are mouse. The read ends 4 residues before the CDR3 terminus; that terminus is restored from the germline J gene. Other DNA sequences from this sample encode an identical CDR3 as well. The chain uses TRBV13-1 and TRBJ2-3, with 8 nucleotides matching TRBD1. The CDR3 totals 13 residues. Germline CDR1 and CDR2: NSHNY and SYGAGN. The J segment lost 3 bases and the V segment lost 3 bases, leaving 0 bases of the junction unmatched. Partial CDR3 DNA: TGTGCCAGCAGTGGGGACAGGGCAGAA. Translated: CASSGDRAE. In full, the CDR3 reads CASSGDRAETLYF.

Concerning this clone: Germline and genes: mouse. The CDR3 is cut off 4 residues early in the read; its end comes from the germline J gene. The chain recombines TRBV13-2 with TRBJ2-3; TRBD2 aligns across 8 bases. The CDR3 consists of 15 residues. The junction had 4 bases not matched to a gene; V was cut back by 2 bases and J by 2 bases. Germline lookup yields CDR1 NNHNN and CDR2 SYGAGS (reference sequence). Incomplete CDR3 DNA: TGTGCCAGCGGTGAAGGCTGGGGGGATGCAGAA. It is translated as CASGEGWGDAE. The full CDR3 protein reads CASGEGWGDAETLYF.

Note on this clone: Germline and genes here are mouse. The missing CDR3 end, 3 residues past where the read stops, is filled in from the germline J gene. This rearrangement joins TRBV13-1 to TRBJ1-6; the D gene is possibly TRBD1 (5 bases). TRBJ1-6 is filed as an ORF, its function uncertain. Per germline, CDR1 NSHNY and CDR2 SYGAGN. Trimming left V 4 bases short and J 5 bases short, with 7 bases between. This CDR3 is 13 amino acids long. This chain's CDR3 is CASSLTDNSPLYF. The DNA read from the CDR3 is TGTGCCAGCAGTTTGACAGATAATTCGCCC.

This clone has more than one count but fewer than ten. Mouse names are used for the genes. The observed sequence ends 4 residues before the CDR3 terminus, with the missing tail filled in from the germline J gene. The chain couples TRBV12-1 to TRBJ2-2, with D perhaps matching TRBD1 (6 bases). V shed 0 bases and J shed 0 bases, with 10 bases lying between them. The CDR3 is 16 amino acids. Germline CDR1 and CDR2: SGHSN and HYEKVE. CDR3 protein: CASSLAGTTNTGQLYF. The CDR3 DNA, read in part, is TGTGCCAGCTCTCTCGCGGGGACAACAAACACCGGG.

As concerns this clone: Each gene name is a mouse one. Coverage ceases 3 residues before the CDR3 finishes, and the germline J gene fills in the end. J is TRBJ1-6 and V is TRBV12-2; 10 bases are shared with TRBD1. TRBJ1-6 is an ORF, and what it does is uncertain. Per the germline V gene, CDR1 is SGHLS and CDR2 is HYDKME. J was trimmed by 0 bases and V by 2 bases; bases with no gene match: 6. The length of the CDR3 is 18 residues. CDR3 region: CASSPPDRGNSYNSPLYF. Incomplete CDR3 DNA: TGTGCCAGCTCTCCCCCGGACAGGGGGAATTCCTATAATTCGCCC.

This clone was recorded a few times. All gene names here are mouse names. The read comes to an end 4 residues before the CDR3 does, leaving the germline J gene to fill in the end. The rearrangement uses TRBV14 and TRBJ2-5, with TRBD2 identical over 14 bases. The CDR3 length is 16 residues. Germline V gives CDR1 SGHDT, CDR2 FRDEAV. The CDR3 protein is CASSHGTGGARDTQYF. CDR3 DNA (partial): TGTGCCAGCAGCCACGGGACTGGGGGGGCGCGGGAC.

This clone turned up a few times. Gene names are mouse gene names. The sequence runs out 4 residues before the end of the CDR3; the remainder is reconstructed from the germline J gene. The chain recombines TRBV13-1 with TRBJ1-2, with 9 nucleotides matching TRBD1. The CDR3 has 16 amino acids. The germline V gene has CDR1 NSHNY and CDR2 SYGAGN. Unmatched junction bases numbered 5, after V lost 0 bases and J lost 2 bases. CDR3 DNA, as far as it was read: TGTGCCAGCAGTGATGCAAGGACAGGGGACAACTCC. The encoded protein is CASSDARTGDNS. The whole CDR3 sequence reads CASSDARTGDNSDYTF.

The table lists this clone with a few counts. Mouse germline and gene names are used. The missing CDR3 end, 4 residues past where the read stops, is filled in from the germline J gene. The rearrangement joins TRBV4 to TRBJ2-2; the match to TRBD2 covers 9 bases. Losses at the gene ends were 5 bases for V and 3 bases for J; bases not matched to a gene: 4. This CDR3 spans 15 amino acids. Germline V gene sequence: CDR1 LGHDT, CDR2 YNNKQL (reference sequence). The CDR3 DNA, read in part, is TGTGCCAGCAGCCGGACTGGGGTCGACACCGGG. Its protein product is CASSRTGVDTG. The full CDR3 protein reads CASSRTGVDTGQLYF. The full variable domain, completed using reference TRBV4 and TRBJ2-2, is ETAVFQTPNYHVTQVGNEVSFNCKQTLGHDTMYWYKQDSKKLLKIMFSYNNKQLIVNETVPRRFSPQSSDKAHLNLRIKSVEPEDSAVYLCASSRTGVDTGQLYFGEGSKLTVL.

Only a few counts were recorded for this clone. The genes are named according to mouse. The observed sequence ends 4 residues before the CDR3 terminus, with the missing tail filled in from the germline J gene. The V gene is TRBV13-3, the J gene TRBJ2-4; D is possibly TRBD1 (5 bases). In germline, CDR1 is NNHDY, CDR2 SYVADS. The CDR3 has 17 amino acids. V dropped 1 base and J dropped 0 bases, with 15 bases sitting between them. The CDR3 DNA, read in part, is TGTGCCAGCAGTGATCGGTGGTCCAGGGCCAGTCAAAAC. The encoded protein is CASSDRWSRASQN. The whole CDR3 reads CASSDRWSRASQNTLYF.

Only a few counts were recorded for this clone. Gene names are mouse gene names. The read is 4 residues too short to cover the CDR3 end, so that end is filled in from the germline J gene. The chain joins TRBV5 to TRBJ1-1; no reliable D call. This CDR3 is built from 12 residues. Germline assignment: CDR1 LGHNA and CDR2 YNLKQL (reference sequence). CDR3 bases read: TGTGCCAGCAGCCTTACAGAGACA. Its protein product is CASSLTET. The CDR3 as a whole reads CASSLTETEVFF.

Only a few counts were recorded for this clone. Gene names denote mouse genes. The sequence runs out 4 residues before the end of the CDR3; the remainder is reconstructed from the germline J gene. This rearrangement joins TRBV14 to TRBJ1-1, with D maybe TRBD1 (6 bases). Germline V gene data show CDR1 as SGHDT and CDR2 as FRDEAV. The V gene lost 6 bases and the J gene lost 1 base, with 10 bases spanning the gap. There are 13 residues in the CDR3. The sequenced CDR3 bases are TGTGCCAGCAAGGAGGGGGGGAACACA. Encoded protein: CASKEGGNT. The entire CDR3 is CASKEGGNTEVFF. The full variable domain, completed using reference TRBV14 and TRBJ1-1, is EAGVTQSPRYAVLQEGQAVSFWCDPISGHDTLYWYQQPRDQGPQLLVYFRDEAVIDNSQLPSDRFSAVRPKGTNSTLKIQSAKQGDTATYLCASKEGGNTEVFFGKGTRLTVV.